The 11 T cell receptor beta chains given below trace back to one sample, sequenced in a study of T cell responses to AZD1222 COVID-19 vaccine. Libraries were prepared by immunoSEQ multiplex PCR; TCRdb keeps only in-frame clonotypes and omits some of them. The sample contains roughly 120,000 clones, about nine tenths of which appear only once. The material sequenced was peripheral blood, taken 28 days after the second AZD1222 dose. Source of these receptors: an adult who received the AZD1222 COVID-19 vaccine.

The V gene is TRBV4-2, the J gene TRBJ2-7; D might be TRBD2 (6 bases). The V end lost 5 bases, the J end lost 0 bases, and 14 bases lay between the germline ends. Per the germline V gene, CDR1 is LGHNA and CDR2 is YNFKEQ. The CDR3 has 15 amino acids. The CDR3 spells CASSARDGSSYEQYF. DNA of the CDR3: TGTGCCAGCAGCGCTCGGGACGGGAGCTCCTACGAGCAGTACTTC.

The V gene is TRBV28, the J gene TRBJ1-4; 7 positions match TRBD1. The junction had 10 bases not matched to a gene; V was cut back by 8 bases and J by 7 bases. The CDR3 has 14 residues. Germline V gives CDR1 MDHEN, CDR2 SYDVKM. The CDR3 spells CASRQGGASEKLFF. The CDR3 DNA reads as TGTGCCAGCCGCCAGGGGGGAGCTTCTGAAAAACTGTTTTTT.

The J gene is TRBJ2-4, the V gene TRBV20-1, with D uncertain. In germline, CDR1 is DFQATT, CDR2 SNEGSKA (reference sequence). Trimming left V 3 bases short and J 7 bases short, with 7 bases between. CDR3 size: 11 residues. The DNA for the CDR3 is TGCAGTGCTAGCGATTGGAACATTCAGTACTTC. It is translated as CSASDWNIQYF.

The V gene is TRBV15, the J gene TRBJ1-2, with a possible D match to TRBD1 (5 bases). CDR3 length: 15 amino acids. V was clipped by 0 bases and J by 4 bases, with 12 bases between them. CDR1 is LNHNV, CDR2 YYDKDF, per germline (reference sequence). The CDR3 DNA reads TGTGCCACCAGCAGAGATCCCATGGGGGGCTATGGCTACACCTTC. Translated, it gives CATSRDPMGGYGYTF.

The chain employs TRBV5-1 and TRBJ2-4; 7 positions match TRBD1. V lost 7 bases to trimming and J lost 0 bases; unmatched junction nucleotides: 13. Germline CDR1 and CDR2: SGHRS and YFSETQ. CDR3 length equals 17 residues. CDR3 in DNA: TGCGCCAGCTCCGCCGTGACAGGGCGTCTAGCCAAAAACATTCAGTACTTC. Its translation: CASSAVTGRLAKNIQYF.

V is TRBV5-3 and J is TRBJ1-2; TRBD1 matches at 7 bases. TRBV5-3 is sorted into the ORF group, with uncertain function. Germline trimming cut 10 bases from V and 4 bases from J; bases unmatched to any gene: 10. This CDR3 is 13 amino acids long. CDR3: CAPEWDSLYGYTF. DNA for the CDR3: TGTGCCCCAGAATGGGACAGCCTCTATGGCTACACCTTC.

This chain uses TRBV25-1 with TRBJ1-6; D is perhaps TRBD1 (5 bases). The V end lost 8 bases, the J end lost 5 bases, and 10 bases lay between the germline ends. In germline, CDR1 is MGHDK, CDR2 SYGVNS. This CDR3 has 13 amino acids. In nucleotides, the CDR3 is TGTGCCAGCCAAGACAGAAATAATTCACCCCTCCACTTT. This gives the protein CASQDRNNSPLHF.

This chain joins TRBV19 and TRBJ1-1; tentative D call: TRBD1 (5 bases). CDR1 LNHDA and CDR2 SQIVND come from the germline V gene (reference sequence). The germline V and J ends were trimmed by 11 bases and 2 bases, with 18 bases remaining between them. The CDR3 is 14 amino acids. The CDR3: CASRRGSSNTEAFF. CDR3 nucleotides: TGTGCCTCCCGCCGGGGCAGCTCTAACACTGAAGCTTTCTTT.

This clone was detected once. This chain joins TRBV6-5 and TRBJ2-7; 7 bases agree with TRBD1. The trim removed 7 bases at V and 1 base at J, leaving 4 bases unmatched. The CDR3 extends over 13 amino acids. Germline CDR1 reads MNHEY; CDR2 reads SVGAGI. CDR3 loop: CASKGAASYEQYF. The CDR3 region has the DNA TGTGCCAGCAAGGGGGCCGCTTCCTACGAGCAGTACTTC.

The chain links TRBV2 to TRBJ1-2; 7 bases map to TRBD1. The V gene end was trimmed by 6 bases and the J gene end by 4 bases; junction bases not matched to a gene: 11. Germline V gene lookup returns CDR1 SNHLY and CDR2 FYNNEI. The CDR3 loop spans 15 amino acids. The CDR3 sequence: CASSGRTGVGYGYTF. CDR3 DNA sequence: TGTGCCAGCAGCGGACGAACAGGGGTTGGCTATGGCTACACCTTC.

The V gene is TRBV5-4, the J gene TRBJ1-6, with D unresolved. V shed 2 bases and J shed 4 bases, with 4 bases lying between them. Germline CDR1 SGHNT, CDR2 YYREEE (reference sequence). CDR3 length: 13 amino acids. DNA of the CDR3: TGTGCCAGCAGCTTAGATTATAATTCACCCCTCCACTTT. It codes for CASSLDYNSPLHF.